Detailed here is one TCR beta chain. This record comes from a study of blood T cell repertoires in COVID-19. Study-wide background: From the United States, Italy and Spain came samples of acute and convalescent COVID-19.

TCRdb's copy holds only in-frame clones and misses some; the assay was immunoSEQ multiplex PCR. This table has under 200,000 clones, almost 90% appearing once. The CDR3 is made up of 16 amino acids. CDR1 and CDR2 (germline): KGHSH, LQKENI. V lost 6 bases and J 5 bases, leaving 22 bases between the germline ends. The V and J genes are TRBV18 and TRBJ1-1; D is possibly TRBD1 (6 bases). Sequenced input: peripheral blood. The sequence derives from a man between 18 and 35 years old with active or convalescent COVID-19. Written as DNA, the CDR3 is TGTGCCAGCTCGCCCCGACCGCAGGGGCCGGGGACTGAAGCTTTCTTT. This encodes CASSPRPQGPGTEAFF.